What follows are 30 T cell receptor beta chains derived from one specimen sequenced in a study of cytomegalovirus exposure and HLA in healthy donors. The PCR was carried out with 60 Vbeta primers and 13 Jbeta primers. Measured with immunoSEQ multiplex PCR; TCRdb has only the in-frame clones, and not every one. The sample has more than 250,000 clones, approximately 90% seen once. Sequences were obtained from PBMCs. These receptors originate from a woman between 18 and 30 years old in good health and CMV-seronegative.

V is TRBV11-2 and J is TRBJ2-3, with D maybe TRBD1 (6 bases). The CDR3 extends over 15 amino acids. Germline CDR1 SGHAT, CDR2 FQNNGV. Deletions cut 2 bases from V and 0 bases from J, with 9 bases between. The CDR3 reads CASSLMGASTDTQYF. The CDR3 region has the DNA TGTGCCAGCAGCTTAATGGGGGCTAGCACAGATACGCAGTATTTT. The entire variable domain, with the rest obtained from reference TRBV11-2 and TRBJ2-3, is as follows: EAGVAQSPRYKIIEKRQSVAFWCNPISGHATLYWYQQILGQGPKLLIQFQNNGVVDDSQLPKDRFSAERLKGVDSTLKIQPAKLEDSAVYLCASSLMGASTDTQYFGPGTRLTVL.

The rearrangement links TRBV7-3 to TRBJ2-2; TRBD1 matches at 8 bases. V shed 10 bases and J 4 bases; nucleotides not matched to a gene: 5. The CDR3 is 13 residues long. Germline CDR1 is SGHTA and CDR2 is FQGTGA. CDR3 loop: CATRQGPTGELFF. The CDR3 coding sequence is TGTGCCACCCGACAGGGGCCCACCGGGGAGCTGTTTTTT. The entire variable domain, with the rest obtained from reference TRBV7-3 and TRBJ2-2, is as follows: GAGVSQTPSNKVTEKGKYVELRCDPISGHTALYWYRQSLGQGPEFLIYFQGTGAADDSGLPNDRFFAVRPEGSVSTLKIQRTERGDSAVYLCATRQGPTGELFFGEGSRLTVL.

This sequence joins TRBV2 and TRBJ1-1; 10 bases match TRBD1. The V segment lost 8 bases and the J segment 4 bases; nucleotides outside the gene matches: 10. The CDR3 sequence is 15 residues long. Germline V lookup: CDR1 SNHLY, CDR2 FYNNEI. In DNA, the CDR3 is TGTGCCAGCGCTTTTACCGGGACAGGGGCCACTGAAGCTTTCTTT. Protein product: CASAFTGTGATEAFF.

The V and J genes are TRBV6-1 and TRBJ2-7; D perhaps matches TRBD1 (7 bases). Between the trimmed V and J ends, which lost 3 bases and 3 bases, there was a span of 24 bases. This CDR3 contains 18 residues. The germline V gene encodes CDR1 MNHNS and CDR2 SASEGT. CDR3 coding DNA: TGTGCCAGCAGTGATCCCCCTCAGGCGGGACAGCTACGCTACGAGCAGTACTTC. This gives the protein CASSDPPQAGQLRYEQYF.

The chain links TRBV5-1 to TRBJ2-1; 11 bases align to TRBD2. The CDR3 is 16 amino acids. Germline V gives CDR1 SGHRS, CDR2 YFSETQ. Trimming at V came to 4 bases and at J to 8 bases, leaving 11 bases not matched to a gene. CDR3 sequence (DNA): TGCGCCAGCAGCCCTAATAGCGGGGGGGCCGGGGATGAGCAGTTCTTC. Translating it yields CASSPNSGGAGDEQFF.

The chain uses TRBV2 and TRBJ2-5, with 14 nucleotides matching TRBD2. CDR3 length equals 16 residues. V was clipped by 4 bases and J by 4 bases; unmatched bases: 5. The germline V gene has CDR1 SNHLY and CDR2 FYNNEI. CDR3 residues: CASSAGLAGAPETQYF. CDR3 nucleotides: TGTGCCAGCAGTGCGGGACTAGCGGGGGCCCCAGAGACCCAGTACTTC.

Points on this clone: This CDR3 is also generated by other DNA sequences in the sample. V gene TRBV2 combines with J gene TRBJ1-1; D is unclear. The V end lost 2 bases, the J end lost 1 base, and 5 bases lay between the germline ends. There are 13 residues in the CDR3. Germline V lookup: CDR1 SNHLY, CDR2 FYNNEI. CDR3 coding DNA: TGTGCCAGCAGTGAATCAGGGAACACTGAAGCTTTCTTT. It encodes CASSESGNTEAFF. The full variable domain, its missing parts supplied by reference TRBV2 and TRBJ1-1, is EPEVTQTPSHQVTQMGQEVILRCVPISNHLYFYWYRQILGQKVEFLVSFYNNEISEKSEIFDDQFSVERPDGSNFTLKIRSTKLEDSAMYFCASSESGNTEAFFGQGTRLTVV.

The V call is TRBV7-3, the J call TRBJ2-1; TRBD1 matches at 8 bases. Germline V lookup: CDR1 SGHTA, CDR2 FQGTGA. The CDR3 extends over 14 amino acids. The V segment lost 5 bases and the J segment 3 bases; nucleotides outside the gene matches: 3. The CDR3 loop reads CASSIGTGYNEQFF. As DNA, the CDR3 is TGTGCCAGCAGCATAGGGACAGGCTACAATGAGCAGTTCTTC.

The gene calls are TRBV7-9 and TRBJ2-7; 7 bases align to TRBD2. In germline, CDR1 is SEHNR, CDR2 FQNEAQ (reference sequence). Trimming cost V 5 bases and J 7 bases; bases outside gene matches: 11. This CDR3 has 14 residues. The CDR3 DNA reads TGTGCCAGCAGCCCCACGGGCGGGGGTGGGGAGCAGTACTTC. Amino acid sequence: CASSPTGGGGEQYF.

This rearrangement joins TRBV4-1 to TRBJ2-3; 11 bases fit TRBD2. V trimming: 2 bases; J trimming: 6 bases; junction bases outside the gene matches: 7. CDR1 MGHRA and CDR2 YSYEKL come from the germline V gene. This CDR3 has 16 amino acids. The CDR3 spells CASSQILAGVADTQYF. Written as DNA, the CDR3 is TGCGCCAGCAGCCAAATACTAGCGGGGGTCGCGGATACGCAGTATTTT.

This clone was counted once. This sequence joins TRBV6-5 and TRBJ1-2; 7 nucleotides line up with TRBD1. This CDR3 spans 11 amino acids. V was pared by 6 bases and J by 7 bases, with 2 bases of the junction left unmatched. CDR1 and CDR2 from the germline V gene are MNHEY and SVGAGI. The CDR3 coding sequence is TGTGCCAGCAGCTACAGGGGTGGCTACACCTTC. Translated, it gives CASSYRGGYTF.

The rearrangement uses TRBV2 and TRBJ2-3; tentatively, D is TRBD1 (6 bases). CDR3 length: 16 amino acids. CDR1 is SNHLY and CDR2 is FYNNEI in the germline V gene. V was shortened by 5 bases and J by 0 bases, with 15 bases between the two germline ends. CDR3 sequence reads: CASSNSPGASTDTQYF. The CDR3 DNA follows: TGTGCCAGCAGTAATAGTCCAGGGGCGAGCACAGATACGCAGTATTTT.

This clone appeared a single time. This chain uses TRBV6-1 with TRBJ1-6; D unclear. Germline V CDR1 and CDR2: MNHNS, SASEGT. CDR3 size: 14 residues. V dropped 7 bases and J dropped 9 bases, with 16 bases sitting between them. DNA for the CDR3: TGTGCCAGCACCTACGGTCCAGGTACTTCACCCCTCCACTTT. Protein product: CASTYGPGTSPLHF.

The chain uses TRBV2 and TRBJ1-2; D is unresolved. CDR1 and CDR2 (germline): SNHLY, FYNNEI. Trimming left V 11 bases short and J 5 bases short, with 15 bases between. The length of the CDR3 is 12 residues. The chain's CDR3 is CAGRARTYGYTF. The CDR3 nucleotides read TGTGCCGGGAGGGCCCGCACTTATGGCTACACCTTC.

This clone was seen more than once but under ten times. The chain carries TRBV2 and TRBJ2-3; the D gene is possibly TRBD2 (7 bases). CDR3 length equals 16 residues. V was shortened by 7 bases and J by 0 bases, with 17 bases between the two germline ends. Germline CDR1 reads SNHLY; CDR2 reads FYNNEI. The CDR3 protein is CASILGGGRSTDTQYF. The CDR3 DNA reads TGTGCCAGCATATTGGGCGGGGGCCGTAGCACAGATACGCAGTATTTT.

The V gene is TRBV2, the J gene TRBJ1-2; 11 nucleotides match TRBD1. The germline CDR1 and CDR2 sequences are SNHLY and FYNNEI. Unmatched junction bases numbered 9, after V lost 5 bases and J lost 7 bases. This CDR3 has 15 amino acids. Here the CDR3 DNA reads TGTGCCAGCAGTACCGGGACAGGGGGTGTACGTGGCTACACCTTC. As protein: CASSTGTGGVRGYTF.

The chain links TRBV25-1 to TRBJ1-2, with D tentatively TRBD1 (5 bases). The CDR3 totals 13 residues. Germline V CDR1 and CDR2: MGHDK, SYGVNS. V lost 2 bases and J lost 3, with 7 bases in between. The CDR3: CASSEQGDYGYTF. The CDR3 DNA is TGTGCCAGCAGTGAACAGGGCGACTATGGCTACACCTTC.

This chain joins TRBV29-1 and TRBJ1-1, with TRBD1 as a possible D gene (5 bases). The CDR3 has 10 residues. Looked up from germline, CDR1 is SQVTM and CDR2 is ANQGSEA. CDR3: CTGGDGEAFF. DNA of the CDR3: TGCACCGGGGGGGACGGAGAAGCTTTCTTT.

This clone was recorded once. The CDR3 region has the DNA TGTGCCAGCAGTGATAGTGTCGGGGGCAATCAGCCCCAGCATTTT. Translation gives CASSDSVGGNQPQHF. The V call is TRBV2, the J call TRBJ1-5; D is ambiguous. Trimming left V 3 bases short and J 2 bases short, with 11 bases between. Germline V gene sequence: CDR1 SNHLY, CDR2 FYNNEI. This CDR3 spans 15 amino acids.

The chain is built from TRBV5-1 and TRBJ2-7, with TRBD1 matching 9 bases. The germline CDR1 and CDR2 sequences are SGHRS and YFSETQ. The CDR3 covers 17 residues. Losses at the gene ends were 4 bases for V and 0 bases for J; bases not matched to a gene: 11. The CDR3 bases are TGCGCCAGCAGCCTAAGACAGGGGGTCCCCCCCTCCTACGAGCAGTACTTC. Translated, it gives CASSLRQGVPPSYEQYF.

As for this clone: The junction differs from germline at one of its ends, possibly a read error. The chain carries TRBV19 and TRBJ2-5; TRBD1 agrees at 7 bases. The CDR3 consists of 13 residues. Looked up from germline, CDR1 is LNHDA and CDR2 is SQIVND (reference sequence). The CDR3 bases are TGTGCCACTAGTATAGGGGACAGAGAGACCCAGTACTTC. This gives the protein CATSIGDRETQYF.

This clone was recorded a few times. V gene TRBV27 combines with J gene TRBJ1-6; no clear D. In germline, CDR1 is MNHEY, CDR2 SMNVEV (reference sequence). V lost 3 bases to trimming and J lost 6 bases, with 18 bases between them. CDR3 length equals 17 residues. The CDR3 spells CASSLPPGRRSNSPLHF. The CDR3 bases are TGTGCCAGCAGTTTGCCACCTGGGAGGCGGAGTAATTCACCCCTCCACTTT.

The chain recombines TRBV18 with TRBJ2-3, with 12 bases fitting TRBD1. The ends lost 3 bases at V and 4 bases at J; junction bases unmatched: 2. The CDR3 is 15 amino acids. CDR1 is KGHSH, CDR2 LQKENI, per germline. CDR3 residues: CASSPGQGASDTQYF. In DNA, the CDR3 is TGTGCCAGCTCACCGGGACAGGGGGCATCAGATACGCAGTATTTT.

In DNA, the CDR3 is TGTGCCAGCAGCTCCCCTTCAGGGCCCGATGAGCAGTTCTTC. Amino acids: CASSSPSGPDEQFF. The chain links TRBV5-4 to TRBJ2-1, with D possibly being TRBD1 (5 bases). Germline V lookup: CDR1 SGHNT, CDR2 YYREEE (reference sequence). This CDR3 comprises 14 residues. Trimming stripped 3 bases from V and 8 bases from J, with 15 bases between.

The chain recombines TRBV5-8 with TRBJ1-1; tentative D call: TRBD1 (5 bases). The ends were cut back, 2 bases at V and 10 bases at J, with 24 bases in the middle. The germline V gene has CDR1 SGHTS and CDR2 YDEGEE. CDR3 length: 16 residues. The CDR3 DNA reads as TGTGCCAGCAGCTTAAAATTGACAGCAATAAACATAGGAGCTTTCTTT. This translates into CASSLKLTAINIGAFF.

This chain uses TRBV27 with TRBJ2-5; 10 nucleotides align to TRBD1. Germline V gene sequence: CDR1 MNHEY, CDR2 SMNVEV (reference sequence). The V gene end was trimmed by 8 bases and the J gene end by 6 bases; junction bases not matched to a gene: 6. This CDR3 comprises 13 residues. CDR3 sequence reads: CASGGTGAQTQYF. The CDR3 DNA follows: TGTGCCAGCGGCGGGACAGGGGCCCAGACCCAGTACTTC.

The CDR3 bases are TGTGCCAGCAGCCCCGGGACTAAGGACACCGGGGAGCTGTTTTTT. It codes for CASSPGTKDTGELFF. The rearrangement links TRBV9 to TRBJ2-2; 7 nucleotides match TRBD2. CDR1 is SGDLS, CDR2 YYNGEE, per germline. Germline trimming cut 4 bases from V and 3 bases from J; bases unmatched to any gene: 6. The CDR3 length is 15 residues.

This clone was seen once. The V and J genes are TRBV7-2 and TRBJ2-7; 8 positions agree with TRBD1. CDR3 size: 14 residues. J lost 4 bases, V lost 5 bases, and 7 bases had no gene match. Germline values: CDR1 SGHTA, CDR2 FQGNSA. CDR3 residues: CASSLSRGRYEQYF. The DNA of the CDR3 is TGTGCCAGCAGCCTGAGCAGGGGGCGGTACGAGCAGTACTTC.

The V call is TRBV11-2, the J call TRBJ1-1; no firm D call. The germline V gene has CDR1 SGHAT and CDR2 FQNNGV. CDR3 size: 11 residues. V dropped 1 base and J dropped 11 bases, with 8 bases sitting between them. CDR3 nucleotides: TGTGCCAGCAGCTTAGCACGCGGGGCTTTCTTT. Translated: CASSLARGAFF.

The chain links TRBV27 to TRBJ1-4; D may be TRBD1 (5 bases). The V gene's germline CDR1 is MNHEY and CDR2 SMNVEV (reference sequence). Deletions cut 6 bases from V and 6 bases from J, with 11 bases between. CDR3 length equals 13 residues. CDR3 DNA: TGTGCCAGCAGATCAGGGAATGATGAAAAACTGTTTTTT. Encoded protein: CASRSGNDEKLFF.